What follows describes a single TCR beta chain. The entry originates in a study of blood T cell repertoires in COVID-19. Study-wide context: The cDNA or gDNA used as material had been derived from T cells, B-cell-depleted T cells, or PBMCs.

Under the authors' procedure: Reference gene primer amplification in the assay estimated nucleated cell counts. TCRdb's copy holds only in-frame clones and misses some; the assay was immunoSEQ multiplex PCR. The V and J calls and the clone size are those of that table, but D and trimming were determined from the DNA. The sample has a few hundred thousand clones; 85% to 90% are singletons. The CDR3 is 17 residues long. Germline loops: CDR1 SGHRS, CDR2 YFSETQ. V shed 0 bases, J shed 1 base, and the junction held 8 bases outside the gene matches. The specimen was peripheral blood. The sequence was obtained from a woman aged 60-75 years with COVID-19, enrolled during active disease. The chain couples TRBV5-1 to TRBJ1-1; 8 bases map to TRBD1. In DNA, the CDR3 is TGCGCCAGCAGCTTGGCCTTAGGACAGGGCCCGAACACTGAAGCTTTCTTT. This gives the protein CASSLALGQGPNTEAFF. The full variable domain, rest sourced from reference TRBV5-1 and TRBJ1-1, is KAGVTQTPRYLIKTRGQQVTLSCSPISGHRSVSWYQQTPGQGLQFLFEYFSETQRNKGNFPGRFSGRQFSNSRSEMNVSTLELGDSALYLCASSLALGQGPNTEAFFGQGTRLTVV.